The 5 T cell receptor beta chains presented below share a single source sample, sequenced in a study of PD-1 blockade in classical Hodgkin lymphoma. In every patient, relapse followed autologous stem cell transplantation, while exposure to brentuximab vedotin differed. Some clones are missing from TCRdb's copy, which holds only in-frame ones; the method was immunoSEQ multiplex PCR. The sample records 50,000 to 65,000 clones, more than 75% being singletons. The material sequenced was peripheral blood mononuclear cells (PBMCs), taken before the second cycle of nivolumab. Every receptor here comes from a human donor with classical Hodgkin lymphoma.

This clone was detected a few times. The CDR3 region is CASSQSGGEEAFF. The CDR3 coding sequence is TGTGCCAGCAGCCAATCAGGGGGCGAGGAAGCTTTCTTT. This chain connects TRBV7-9 to TRBJ1-1; TRBD1 agrees at 8 bases. Germline V gene sequence: CDR1 SEHNR, CDR2 FQNEAQ (reference sequence). The V segment lost 5 bases and the J segment 8 bases; nucleotides outside the gene matches: 7. The CDR3 has 13 residues. The variable domain in full, completed from reference TRBV7-9 and TRBJ1-1, reads DTGVSQNPRHKITKRGQNVTFRCDPISEHNRLYWYRQTLGQGPEFLTYFQNEAQLEKSRLLSDRFSAERPKGSFSTLEIQRTEQGDSAMYLCASSQSGGEEAFFGQGTRLTVV.

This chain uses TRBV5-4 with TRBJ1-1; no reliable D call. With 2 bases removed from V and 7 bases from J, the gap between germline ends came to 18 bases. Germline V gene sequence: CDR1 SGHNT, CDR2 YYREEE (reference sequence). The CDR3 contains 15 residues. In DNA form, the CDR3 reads TGTGCCAGCAGCTTTTTAACTGGCCGGACTGATGAAGCTTTCTTT. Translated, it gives CASSFLTGRTDEAFF.

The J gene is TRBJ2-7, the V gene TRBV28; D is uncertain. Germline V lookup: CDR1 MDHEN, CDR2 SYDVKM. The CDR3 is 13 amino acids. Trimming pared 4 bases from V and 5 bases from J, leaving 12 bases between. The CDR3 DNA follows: TGTGCCAGCAGTTCTGACAAAGGCGACGAGCAGTACTTC. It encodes CASSSDKGDEQYF.

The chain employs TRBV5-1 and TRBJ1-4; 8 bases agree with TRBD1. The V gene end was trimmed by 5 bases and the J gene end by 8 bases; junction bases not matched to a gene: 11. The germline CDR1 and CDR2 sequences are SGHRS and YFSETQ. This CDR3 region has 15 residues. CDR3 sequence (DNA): TGCGCCAGCAGTAATAGCCGGGACAGGCTGGAAAAACTGTTTTTT. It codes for CASSNSRDRLEKLFF.

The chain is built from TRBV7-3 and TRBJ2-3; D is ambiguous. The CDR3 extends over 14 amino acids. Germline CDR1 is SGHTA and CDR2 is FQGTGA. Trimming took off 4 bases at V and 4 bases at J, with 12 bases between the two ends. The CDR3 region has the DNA TGTGCCAGCAGCTCCAAGGTACAGCCAGATACGCAGTATTTT. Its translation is CASSSKVQPDTQYF.